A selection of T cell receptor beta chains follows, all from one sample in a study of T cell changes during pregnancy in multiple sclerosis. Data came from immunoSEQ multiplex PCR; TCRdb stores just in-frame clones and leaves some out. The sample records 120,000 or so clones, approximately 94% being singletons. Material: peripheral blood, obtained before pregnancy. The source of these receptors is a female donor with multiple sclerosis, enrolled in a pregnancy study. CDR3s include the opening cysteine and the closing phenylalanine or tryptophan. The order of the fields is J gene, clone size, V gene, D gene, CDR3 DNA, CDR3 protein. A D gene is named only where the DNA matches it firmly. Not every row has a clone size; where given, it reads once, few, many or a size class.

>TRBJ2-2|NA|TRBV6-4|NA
TGTGCCAGCAGTGAGAATAGCGATACCGGGGAGCTGTTTTTT
CASSENSDTGELFF
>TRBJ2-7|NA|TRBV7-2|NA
TGTGCCAGCAGCGCTAGGGAGGCTCGGGGGGCCCAGTACTTC
CASSAREARGAQYF
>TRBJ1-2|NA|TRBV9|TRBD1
TGTGCCAGCAGCGACGGGACAGGGGATGTGGGGGGTGGCTACACCTTC
CASSDGTGDVGGGYTF
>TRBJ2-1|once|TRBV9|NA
TGTGCCAGCAGCCCCAGGTACAATGAGCAGTTCTTC
CASSPRYNEQFF
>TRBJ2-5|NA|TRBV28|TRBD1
TGTGCCAGCAGGTCTGGACAGGGTTTGGAGACCCAGTACTTC
CASRSGQGLETQYF
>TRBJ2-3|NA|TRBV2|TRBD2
TGTGCCAGCTGCCCCCGTATAGCGGGAGCCTCAGATACGCAGTATTTT
CASCPRIAGASDTQYF
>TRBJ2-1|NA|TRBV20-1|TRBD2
TGCAGTGCTAAGAGCGGGAGGAGGCAGTTCTTC
CSAKSGRRQFF
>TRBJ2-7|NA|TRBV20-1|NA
TGCAGTGCTAGCAACTACGAGCAGTACTTC
CSASNYEQYF
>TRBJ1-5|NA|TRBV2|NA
TGTGCCAGCGCCTACGGTAATCAGCCCCAGCATTTT
CASAYGNQPQHF
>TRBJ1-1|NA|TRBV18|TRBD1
TGTGCCAGCTCTGACGGGACAGGGGTCACTGAAGCTTTCTTT
CASSDGTGVTEAFF
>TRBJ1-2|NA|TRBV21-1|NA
TGTGCCAGCAGCCGGACAGGCCGGGATGGCTACACCTTC
CASSRTGRDGYTF
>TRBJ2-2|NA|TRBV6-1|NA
NA
CASSATSGRSAPGSCFF
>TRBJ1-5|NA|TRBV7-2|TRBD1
TGTGCCAGCAGCTCAGGGACAGGGAGGGCTCAGCCCCAGCATTTT
CASSSGTGRAQPQHF
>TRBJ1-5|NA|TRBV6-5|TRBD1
TGTGCCAGCAGTGAAACCGGGACAGTAATGCCCCAGCATTTT
CASSETGTVMPQHF
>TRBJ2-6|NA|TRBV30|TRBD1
TGTGCCTGGAGTATCGGACAGGTCCACTCTGGGGCCAACGTCCTGACTTTC
CAWSIGQVHSGANVLTF
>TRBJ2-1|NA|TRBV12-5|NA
TGTGCTAGTGGTTTGGCCGCCCAGGGGCATGAGCAGTTCTTC
CASGLAAQGHEQFF
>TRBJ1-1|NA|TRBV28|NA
TGTGCCAGCAGTTCCGGCGGCCCGAACACTGAAGCTTTCTTT
CASSSGGPNTEAFF
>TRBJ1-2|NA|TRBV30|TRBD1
TGTGCCTGGGGGGACAGCCGACTAAGCGGCTACACCTTC
CAWGDSRLSGYTF
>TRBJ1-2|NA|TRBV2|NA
TGTGCCAGCAAACAGTACGGGGTCAGCTATGGCTACACCTTC
CASKQYGVSYGYTF
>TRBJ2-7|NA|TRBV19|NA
TGTGCCAGTAAGTCAGGGGACTACGAGCAGTACTTC
CASKSGDYEQYF
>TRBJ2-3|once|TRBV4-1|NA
TGCGCCAGCAGCCAAGTTGCCAGGGCAAGGGGTCCCTCCATCGTCACAGATACGCAGTATTTT
CASSQVARARGPSIVTDTQYF
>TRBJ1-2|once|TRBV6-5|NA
TGTGCCAGTCACACAGGCGTTAACTATGGCTACACCTTC
CASHTGVNYGYTF
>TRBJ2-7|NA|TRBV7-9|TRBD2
TGTGCCAGCAGCCCCGGGGGACTACTTGGGGACGAGCAGTACTTC
CASSPGGLLGDEQYF
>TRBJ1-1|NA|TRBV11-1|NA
TGTGCCAGCAGCCGAACTTCCGTGAACACTGAAGCTTTCTTT
CASSRTSVNTEAFF
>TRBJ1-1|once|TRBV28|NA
TGTGCCAGCTCACAGACAGGATTGGACACTGAAGCTTTCTTT
CASSQTGLDTEAFF
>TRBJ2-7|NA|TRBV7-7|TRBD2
TGTGCCAGCAGCTTAGGAAGTCCGGCGGGAGGGCCAGGAGAGCAGTACTTC
CASSLGSPAGGPGEQYF
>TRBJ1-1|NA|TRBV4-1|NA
TGCGCCAGCAGCCAAGGACTGGTGAACACTGAAGCTTTCTTT
CASSQGLVNTEAFF
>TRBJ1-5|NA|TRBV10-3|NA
TGTGCCATCGCAGGGGCGGGCAATCAGCCCCAGCATTTT
CAIAGAGNQPQHF
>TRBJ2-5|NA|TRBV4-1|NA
TGCGCCAGCAGTCACCAAAACTCGATAGGGGGGGTCGTGCGAGAGACCCAGTACTTC
CASSHQNSIGGVVRETQYF
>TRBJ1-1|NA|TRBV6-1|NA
TGTGCCAGCAGTCAGAGGGTCGCCGGTAACAGTGAAGCTTTCTTT
CASSQRVAGNSEAFF
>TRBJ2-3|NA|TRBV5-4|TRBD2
TGTGCCAGCAGCCGCGGACTAGCGGGGTCGGTCACAGATACGCAGTATTTT
CASSRGLAGSVTDTQYF
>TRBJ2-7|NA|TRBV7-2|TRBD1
TGTGCCAGCAGCCCAACGACAGGGGCCTCCTACGAGCAGTACTTC
CASSPTTGASYEQYF
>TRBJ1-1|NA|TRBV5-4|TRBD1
TGTGCCAGCAGCCAAACGACAGGGGTAGGAACTGAAGCTTTCTTT
CASSQTTGVGTEAFF
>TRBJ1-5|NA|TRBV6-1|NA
TGTGCCAGCAGTGAGATCTTCGGACAGCCTGCGGGTCAGCCCCAGCATTTT
CASSEIFGQPAGQPQHF
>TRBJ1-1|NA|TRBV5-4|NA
TGTGCCAGCAGCTTGTTACAGGGAAACACTGAAGCTTTCTTT
CASSLLQGNTEAFF
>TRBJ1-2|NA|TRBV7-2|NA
TGTGCCAGCAGCTTAGAGGCAGGGAATTATGGCTACACCTTC
CASSLEAGNYGYTF
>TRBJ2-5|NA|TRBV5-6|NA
TGTGCCAGCAGCTTGGGACAAGAAGGAGAGACCCAGTACTTC
CASSLGQEGETQYF
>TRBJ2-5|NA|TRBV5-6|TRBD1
TGTGCCAGCAGCTCCTTACTCCAACAGGGGTGGGGAGAGACCCAGTACTTC
CASSSLLQQGWGETQYF
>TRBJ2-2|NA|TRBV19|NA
TGTGCCAGTAGTATACAGGCTTACACCGGGGAGCTGTTTTTT
CASSIQAYTGELFF
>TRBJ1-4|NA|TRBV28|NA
TGTGCCAGCAGTTTATTGGGGGCAGAGCTTTCAACTAATGAAAAACTGTTTTTT
CASSLLGAELSTNEKLFF
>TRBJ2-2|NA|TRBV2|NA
TGTGCCAGCAGATTAGGACAGAGCACCGGGGAGCTGTTTTTT
CASRLGQSTGELFF
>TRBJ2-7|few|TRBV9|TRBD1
TGTGCCAGCAGCCCTCGGACAGGGAACGTAGAGCAGTACTTC
CASSPRTGNVEQYF
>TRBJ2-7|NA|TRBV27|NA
TGTGCCAGCAGTTTATACCCCGGACAGTTTTCCTACGAGCAGTACTTC
CASSLYPGQFSYEQYF
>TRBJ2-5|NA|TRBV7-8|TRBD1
TGTGCCAGCAGCTCAGGGGTTAGGGACAGAGGATCTGAGACCCAGTACTTC
CASSSGVRDRGSETQYF
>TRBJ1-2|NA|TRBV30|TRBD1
TGTGCCTGGAGTCGCGGAGGACAGGGTTCGGGAGGCTACACCTTC
CAWSRGGQGSGGYTF
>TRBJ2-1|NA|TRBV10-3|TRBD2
TGTGCCATCGGTAGCGGGGGAGGGTATGAGCAGTTCTTC
CAIGSGGGYEQFF
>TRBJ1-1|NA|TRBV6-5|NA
TGTGCCACCTCAACTTTGATTACTGCGAACACTGAAGCTTTCTTT
CATSTLITANTEAFF
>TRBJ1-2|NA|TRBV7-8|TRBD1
TGTGCCAGCAGCTTCCCCAGGGACAGGGAACGGGGGCACGGCTACACCTTC
CASSFPRDRERGHGYTF